A single sample is the source of the 26 T cell receptor beta chains below, sequenced in a study of T-cell reconstitution after alpha-beta-depleted transplantation in children. During its preparation, the TCRbeta library received unique molecular identifiers. One entry per CDR3 protein, called by TCRdb with MiXCR from the PCR reads. Of approximately 490,000 distinct CDR3 sequences listed, 10% were seen once; the top ten hold around 2%. This material consisted of PBMCs, taken before TCRalphabeta/CD19-depleted stem cell transplant. The receptors come from a child aged 2 to 9 with inherited bone marrow failure, due to receive a stem cell transplant.

This clonotype was observed many times. This chain joins TRBV7-8 and TRBJ2-1, with 7 positions matching TRBD2. Per the germline V gene, CDR1 is SGHVS and CDR2 is FQNEAQ. This CDR3 has 12 amino acids. Trimming cost V 5 bases and J 9 bases; bases outside gene matches: 4. The CDR3 region has the DNA TGTGCCAGCAGCCTAGGACTAGGTGAGCAGTTCTTC. It is translated as CASSLGLGEQFF.

To note about this clonotype: Germline and junction disagree at one end, which may indicate a read error. V and J are TRBV5-4 and TRBJ2-2; 9 positions agree with TRBD2. The CDR3 is made up of 16 amino acids. CDR1 is SGHNT and CDR2 is YYREEE in the germline V gene (reference sequence). The CDR3 loop reads CATSSTNSGGPGELFF. The DNA for the CDR3 is TGTGCCACCAGCTCAACTAATAGCGGGGGCCCCGGGGAGCTGTTTTTT.

This clonotype appeared many times. The V gene is TRBV3-1, the J gene TRBJ2-7, with 11 bases that match TRBD2. Losses at the gene ends were 0 bases for V and 4 bases for J; bases not matched to a gene: 5. The CDR3 is 16 amino acids. Per the germline V gene, CDR1 is LGHDT and CDR2 is YNNKEL (reference sequence). The DNA of the CDR3 is TGTGCCAGCAGCCAAGACCGGGGACTAGCGGTTTACGAGCAGTACTTC. It codes for CASSQDRGLAVYEQYF.

This clonotype showed up just a few times. J is TRBJ2-2 and V is TRBV27; D perhaps matches TRBD2 (6 bases). Germline assignment: CDR1 MNHEY and CDR2 SMNVEV (reference sequence). The CDR3 has 17 amino acids. V lost 5 bases and J lost 5, with 21 bases in between. The CDR3 DNA reads TGTGCCAGCAGTCCGAACTTAAGACACGCGGGGACCGGGGAGCTGTTTTTT. This encodes CASSPNLRHAGTGELFF.

This clonotype was found many times. The gene calls are TRBV4-3 and TRBJ2-6; 10 bases align to TRBD1. With V trimmed by 3 bases and J by 1 base, 3 bases remained unmatched. Germline CDR1 is LGHNA and CDR2 is YSLEER. The CDR3 spans 17 residues. The CDR3 coding sequence is TGCGCCAGCAGCCATCCGGGACAGGGGTCTGGGGCCAACGTCCTGACTTTC. The encoded protein is CASSHPGQGSGANVLTF.

The table lists this clonotype with many counts. The J gene is TRBJ2-7, the V gene TRBV7-9, with D possibly matching TRBD1 (6 bases). The length of the CDR3 is 15 residues. Germline CDR1 reads SEHNR; CDR2 reads FQNEAQ (reference sequence). The V gene lost 5 bases and the J gene lost 5 bases, with 19 bases spanning the gap. The CDR3 spells CASSPSGQGDDEQYF. The CDR3, as DNA: TGTGCCAGCAGCCCCTCGGGACAAGGGGATGACGAGCAGTACTTC.

This chain connects TRBV28 to TRBJ1-4, with D maybe TRBD1 (5 bases). CDR3 length: 14 amino acids. CDR1 and CDR2 from the germline V gene are MDHEN and SYDVKM. V lost 3 bases, J lost 8 bases, and 13 bases lay in between. The CDR3 DNA reads TGTGCCAGCAGTTTCTTCAGGGAGGGCGAAAAACTGTTTTTT. It yields the protein CASSFFREGEKLFF.

J is TRBJ1-6 and V is TRBV9, with 9 bases aligning to TRBD1. The CDR3 covers 17 residues. The germline gives CDR1 SGDLS, CDR2 YYNGEE. With 5 bases clipped from V and 14 bases from J, the junction kept 20 bases outside the gene matches. In nucleotides, the CDR3 is TGTGCCAGCAGTGCCGGCTACGGGACAGGGTTACCTGCTACCCTCCACTTT. Its protein product is CASSAGYGTGLPATLHF. The whole variable domain, remainder taken from reference TRBV9 and TRBJ1-6, is DSGVTQTPKHLITATGQRVTLRCSPRSGDLSVYWYQQSLDQGLQFLIQYYNGEERAKGNILERFSAQQFPDLHSELNLSSLELGDSALYFCASSAGYGTGLPATLHFGNGTRLTVT.

This clonotype was detected many times. The CDR3 spells CASSLGGSGDETQYF. The CDR3 DNA is TGTGCCAGCAGTTTAGGGGGATCTGGAGATGAGACCCAGTACTTC. This chain links TRBV28 with TRBJ2-5; D may be TRBD1 or TRBD2 (5 bases each). The CDR3 is made up of 15 amino acids. The germline gives CDR1 MDHEN, CDR2 SYDVKM. The V gene lost 2 bases and the J gene lost 5 bases, with 15 bases spanning the gap.

The gene calls are TRBV12-3 or TRBV12-4 and TRBJ2-1; D is unclear. Trimming stripped 0 bases from V and 9 bases from J, with 6 bases between. This CDR3 spans 12 amino acids. CDR3 sequence reads: CASSLARIEQFF. The CDR3 DNA sequence: TGTGCCAGCAGTTTAGCGCGGATTGAGCAGTTCTTC.

This clonotype was detected ten times or more. The rearrangement uses TRBV5-1 and TRBJ1-4; no clear D. In germline, CDR1 is SGHRS, CDR2 YFSETQ. Between the trimmed V and J ends, which lost 7 bases and 5 bases, there was a span of 15 bases. The CDR3 length is 14 residues. The CDR3 loop reads CASQRQPGNEKLFF. CDR3 DNA: TGCGCCAGCCAACGCCAGCCGGGGAATGAAAAACTGTTTTTT.

This clonotype was counted many times. V gene TRBV20-1 combines with J gene TRBJ1-5; D not resolved. V lost 1 base and J 1 base, leaving 17 bases between the germline ends. CDR3 length: 17 residues. Germline CDR1 reads DFQATT; CDR2 reads SNEGSKA (reference sequence). This CDR3 is CSARALVRVRSNQPQHF. In DNA, the CDR3 is TGCAGTGCTAGAGCACTTGTGAGGGTGAGGAGCAATCAGCCCCAGCATTTT.

This clonotype has a count of ten or more. The V and J genes are TRBV15 and TRBJ2-1, with D maybe TRBD2 (6 bases). Per the germline V gene, CDR1 is LNHNV and CDR2 is YYDKDF (reference sequence). Trimming took 8 bases from V and 7 from J, leaving 12 bases between them. The CDR3 is 12 amino acids. The CDR3 sequence is CATVDYSNEQFF. CDR3 coding DNA: TGTGCCACCGTGGACTATTCAAATGAGCAGTTCTTC.

Worth noting for this clonotype: With a much larger clone just one base away, this may be a read error. The rearrangement joins TRBV18 to TRBJ1-2; no clear D. The germline V gene encodes CDR1 KGHSH and CDR2 LQKENI. The CDR3 is 13 amino acids. Trimming cost V 5 bases and J 4 bases, with 11 bases left between them. The CDR3 loop is CASSSGSIYGYTF. In DNA, the CDR3 is TGTGCCAGCTCATCCGGGTCAATCTATGGCTACACCTTC.

This clonotype was picked up many times. The rearrangement links TRBV29-1 to TRBJ2-3; D not certain. V was trimmed by 1 base and J by 2 bases, leaving 4 bases between them. The CDR3 extends over 12 amino acids. Germline-derived CDR1 and CDR2 are SQVTM and ANQGSEA. In nucleotides, the CDR3 is TGCAGCGTTGAAGGTCTCACAGATACGCAGTATTTT. Protein product: CSVEGLTDTQYF.

The sample holds many counts of this clonotype. The chain joins TRBV6-5 to TRBJ1-1; D might be TRBD1 (5 bases). There are 12 residues in the CDR3. The germline V gene encodes CDR1 MNHEY and CDR2 SVGAGI. Trimming took off 0 bases at V and 11 bases at J, with 10 bases between the two ends. This CDR3 is CASSYSKGEAFF. CDR3 coding DNA: TGTGCCAGCAGTTACTCGAAAGGGGAGGCTTTCTTT.

Ten or more counts support this clonotype. The chain is built from TRBV20-1 and TRBJ2-3, with D tentatively TRBD1 or TRBD2 (5 bases each). CDR1 DFQATT and CDR2 SNEGSKA come from the germline V gene (reference sequence). The CDR3 has 17 amino acids. V lost 6 bases and J lost 0, with 22 bases in between. CDR3 residues: CSAQREGPALSTDTQYF. CDR3 bases: TGCAGTGCGCAACGTGAGGGGCCTGCCTTAAGCACAGATACGCAGTATTTT.

This clonotype was recorded many times. The chain is built from TRBV5-1 and TRBJ1-4; maybe TRBD1 (6 bases). The germline gives CDR1 SGHRS, CDR2 YFSETQ. The CDR3 length is 15 residues. The V end was cut by 0 bases, the J end by 7 bases, with 13 bases between. The CDR3, as DNA: TGCGCCAGCAGCTTGGAGGGCAGGGGCGGTGAAAAACTGTTTTTT. Translation: CASSLEGRGGEKLFF.

This clonotype was counted at least ten times. The chain carries TRBV7-9 and TRBJ2-1, with D possibly being TRBD1 (5 bases). V lost 5 bases and J 7 bases, leaving 12 bases between the germline ends. CDR1 and CDR2 (germline): SEHNR, FQNEAQ (reference sequence). The CDR3 spans 13 residues. The DNA for the CDR3 is TGTGCCAGCAGCCTCGGCAAGGGGAATGAGCAGTTCTTC. Amino acid sequence: CASSLGKGNEQFF.

In its sample, this clonotype was seen many times. The genes are TRBV9 and TRBJ2-3; no clear D gene. V lost 4 bases, J lost 2 bases, and 11 bases lay in between. CDR1 is SGDLS and CDR2 is YYNGEE in the germline V gene. The CDR3 runs to 14 residues. CDR3 loop: CASSHGRLTDTQYF. CDR3 DNA sequence: TGTGCCAGCAGCCACGGACGGCTCACAGATACGCAGTATTTT.

This clonotype was detected ten times or more. J is TRBJ2-7 and V is TRBV28; possible D gene TRBD1, 6 bases. The V gene lost 6 bases and the J gene lost 2 bases, with 14 bases spanning the gap. CDR3 length: 14 residues. CDR1 is MDHEN, CDR2 SYDVKM, per germline. As DNA, the CDR3 is TGTGCCAGCAGGTGGGAGACAGGCACCTACGAGCAGTACTTC. This encodes CASRWETGTYEQYF.

This clonotype turned up a few times. The chain employs TRBV20-1 and TRBJ2-3; D possibly corresponds to TRBD2 (7 bases). Trimming removed 8 bases from V and 0 bases from J, with 18 bases in between. Germline V gives CDR1 DFQATT, CDR2 SNEGSKA (reference sequence). This CDR3 is built from 15 residues. The chain's CDR3 is CSSGGGARSTDTQYF. The CDR3, as DNA: TGCAGTTCCGGTGGGGGGGCGCGAAGCACAGATACGCAGTATTTT.

This clonotype was seen ten or more times. CDR3 sequence reads: CASSLYLEGKAFF. CDR3 DNA: TGTGCCAGCAGCTTATATTTGGAGGGTAAAGCTTTCTTT. The chain is built from TRBV7-9 and TRBJ1-1; D not resolved. V shed 2 bases and J shed 9 bases, with 13 bases lying between them. Germline CDR1 reads SEHNR; CDR2 reads FQNEAQ (reference sequence). CDR3 length: 13 amino acids.

This clonotype came up many times. The chain employs TRBV29-1 and TRBJ2-1, with TRBD2 matching over 9 bases. The CDR3 runs to 16 residues. Trimming at V came to 6 bases and at J to 3 bases, leaving 12 bases not matched to a gene. CDR1 is SQVTM, CDR2 ANQGSEA, per germline. CDR3 loop: CSVGGLAETHYNEQFF. The DNA of the CDR3 is TGCAGCGTGGGGGGACTAGCCGAAACCCACTACAATGAGCAGTTCTTC.

This clonotype was seen repeatedly, ten times or more. This chain uses TRBV28 with TRBJ2-5; tentatively, D is TRBD1 (6 bases). V was pared by 7 bases and J by 0 bases, with 12 bases between. The germline gives CDR1 MDHEN, CDR2 SYDVKM. The CDR3 has 14 amino acids. The DNA for the CDR3 is TGTGCCAGCACCCCGAGGGGGTACCAAGAGACCCAGTACTTC. Translation: CASTPRGYQETQYF.

This clonotype was counted a few times. The chain has TRBV30 and TRBJ2-7; D gene unclear. Per the germline V gene, CDR1 is GTSNPN and CDR2 is SVGIG (reference sequence). This CDR3 is built from 10 residues. Deletions cut 2 bases from V and 3 bases from J, with 2 bases between. The CDR3 spells CAWSCYEQYF. The CDR3 DNA sequence: TGTGCCTGGAGTTGCTACGAGCAGTACTTC.